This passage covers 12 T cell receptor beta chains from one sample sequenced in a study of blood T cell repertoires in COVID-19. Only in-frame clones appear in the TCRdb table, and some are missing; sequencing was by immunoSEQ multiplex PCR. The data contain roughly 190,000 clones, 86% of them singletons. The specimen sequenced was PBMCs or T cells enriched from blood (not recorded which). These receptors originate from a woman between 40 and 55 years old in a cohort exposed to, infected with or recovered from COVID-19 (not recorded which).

This CDR3 reads CASSPLYQSGSLHTQYF. CDR3 DNA: TGTGCCAGCAGCCCTCTATACCAGAGCGGGAGTCTACATACGCAGTATTTT. The V gene is TRBV7-8, the J gene TRBJ2-3; 8 bases are a match to TRBD2. Germline values: CDR1 SGHVS, CDR2 FQNEAQ. J gave up 7 bases and V 5 bases, and 17 bases lay outside the gene matches. The CDR3 loop spans 17 amino acids.

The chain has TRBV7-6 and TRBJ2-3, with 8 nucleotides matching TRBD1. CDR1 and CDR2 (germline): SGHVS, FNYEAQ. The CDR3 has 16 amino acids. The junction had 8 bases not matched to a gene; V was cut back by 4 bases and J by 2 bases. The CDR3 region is CASSSWTGRYTDTQYF. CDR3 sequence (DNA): TGTGCCAGCAGCTCTTGGACAGGGCGGTACACAGATACGCAGTATTTT.

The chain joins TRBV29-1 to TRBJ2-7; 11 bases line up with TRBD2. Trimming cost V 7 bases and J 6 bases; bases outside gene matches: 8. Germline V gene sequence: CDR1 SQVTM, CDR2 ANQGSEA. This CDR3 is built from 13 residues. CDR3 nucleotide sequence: TGCAGCGCTACGACTAGCGGGGTTGGCGAGCAGTACTTC. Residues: CSATTSGVGEQYF.

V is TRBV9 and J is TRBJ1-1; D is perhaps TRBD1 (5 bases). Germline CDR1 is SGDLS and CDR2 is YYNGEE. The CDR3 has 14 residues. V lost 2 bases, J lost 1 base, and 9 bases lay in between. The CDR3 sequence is CASSVGHPNTEAFF. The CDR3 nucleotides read TGTGCCAGCAGCGTCGGACATCCGAACACTGAAGCTTTCTTT. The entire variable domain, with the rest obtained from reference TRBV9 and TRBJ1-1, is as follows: DSGVTQTPKHLITATGQRVTLRCSPRSGDLSVYWYQQSLDQGLQFLIQYYNGEERAKGNILERFSAQQFPDLHSELNLSSLELGDSALYFCASSVGHPNTEAFFGQGTRLTVV.

The chain's CDR3 is CAIRIAGEMDTQYF. The CDR3 DNA sequence: TGTGCCATCAGGATAGCGGGAGAGATGGATACGCAGTATTTT. V is TRBV10-3 and J is TRBJ2-3, with 9 nucleotides matching TRBD2. CDR3 length: 14 residues. The ends lost 6 bases at V and 6 bases at J; junction bases unmatched: 7. CDR1 is ENHRY and CDR2 is SYGVKD in the germline V gene.

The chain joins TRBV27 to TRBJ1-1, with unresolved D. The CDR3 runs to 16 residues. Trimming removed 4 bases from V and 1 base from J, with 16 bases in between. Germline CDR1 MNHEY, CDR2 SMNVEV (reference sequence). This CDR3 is CASSSLPPGRNTEAFF. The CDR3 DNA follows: TGTGCCAGCAGTTCCCTGCCCCCCGGGAGGAACACTGAAGCTTTCTTT.

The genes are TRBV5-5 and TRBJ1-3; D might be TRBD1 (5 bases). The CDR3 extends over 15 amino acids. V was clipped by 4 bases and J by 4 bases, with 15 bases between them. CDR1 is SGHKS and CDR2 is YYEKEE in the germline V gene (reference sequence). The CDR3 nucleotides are TGTGCCAGCAGCCAGTATTCTGGGGCAGGAAACACCATATATTTT. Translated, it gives CASSQYSGAGNTIYF.

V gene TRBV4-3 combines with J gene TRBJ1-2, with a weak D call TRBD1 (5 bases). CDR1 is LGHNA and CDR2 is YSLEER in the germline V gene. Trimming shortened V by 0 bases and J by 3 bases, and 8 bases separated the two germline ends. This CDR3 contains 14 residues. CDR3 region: CASSQDWGDYGYTF. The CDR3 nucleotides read TGCGCCAGCAGCCAAGATTGGGGGGACTATGGCTACACCTTC.

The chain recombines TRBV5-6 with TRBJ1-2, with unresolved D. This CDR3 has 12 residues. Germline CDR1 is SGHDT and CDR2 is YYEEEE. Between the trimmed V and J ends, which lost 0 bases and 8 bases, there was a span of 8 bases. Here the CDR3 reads CASSLGQKGYTF. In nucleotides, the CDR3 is TGTGCCAGCAGCTTGGGCCAGAAAGGCTACACCTTC.

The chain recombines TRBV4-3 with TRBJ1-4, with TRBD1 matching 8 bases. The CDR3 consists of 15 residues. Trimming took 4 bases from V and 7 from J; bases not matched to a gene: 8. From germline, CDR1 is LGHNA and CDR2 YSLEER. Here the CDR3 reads CASSPGRQGTEKLFF. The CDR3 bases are TGCGCCAGCAGCCCTGGCAGACAGGGGACTGAAAAACTGTTTTTT.

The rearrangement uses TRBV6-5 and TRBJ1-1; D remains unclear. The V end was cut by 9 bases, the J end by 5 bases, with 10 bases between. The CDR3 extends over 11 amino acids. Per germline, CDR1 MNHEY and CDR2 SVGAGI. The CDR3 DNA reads TGTGCCAGTCAACGGGATACTGAAGCTTTCTTT. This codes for CASQRDTEAFF.

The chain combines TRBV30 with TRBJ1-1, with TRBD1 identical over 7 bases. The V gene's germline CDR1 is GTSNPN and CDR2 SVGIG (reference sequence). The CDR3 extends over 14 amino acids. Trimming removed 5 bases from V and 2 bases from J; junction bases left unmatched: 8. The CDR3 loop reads CAWAGQRYNTEAFF. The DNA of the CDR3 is TGTGCCTGGGCGGGACAGCGGTACAACACTGAAGCTTTCTTT. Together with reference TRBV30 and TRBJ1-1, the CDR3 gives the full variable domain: SQTIHQWPATLVQPVGSPLSLECTVEGTSNPNLYWYRQAAGRGLQLLFYSVGIGQISSEVPQNLSASRPQDRQFILSSKKLLLSDSGFYLCAWAGQRYNTEAFFGQGTRLTVV.